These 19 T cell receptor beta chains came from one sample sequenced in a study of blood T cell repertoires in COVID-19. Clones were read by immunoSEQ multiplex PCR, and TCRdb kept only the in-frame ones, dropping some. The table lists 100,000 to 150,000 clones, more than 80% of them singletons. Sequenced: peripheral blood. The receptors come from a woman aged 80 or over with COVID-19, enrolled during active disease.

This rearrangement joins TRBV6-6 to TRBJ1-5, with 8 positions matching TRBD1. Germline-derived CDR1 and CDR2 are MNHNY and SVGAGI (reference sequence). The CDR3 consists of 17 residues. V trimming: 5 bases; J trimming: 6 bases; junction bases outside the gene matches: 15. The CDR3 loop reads CASSPGQGLPYGQPQHF. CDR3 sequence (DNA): TGTGCCAGCAGTCCTGGACAGGGATTACCGTACGGTCAGCCCCAGCATTTT.

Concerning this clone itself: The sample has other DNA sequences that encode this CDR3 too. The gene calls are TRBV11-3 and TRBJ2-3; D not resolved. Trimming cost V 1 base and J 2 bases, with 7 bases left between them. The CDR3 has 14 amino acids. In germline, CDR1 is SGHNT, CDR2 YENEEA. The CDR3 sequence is CASSLARDTDTQYF. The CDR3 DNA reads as TGTGCCAGCAGCTTAGCCCGAGACACAGATACGCAGTATTTT.

The CDR3 region is CASSAGQYNEQFF. As DNA, the CDR3 is TGTGCCAGCAGTGCCGGACAGTACAATGAGCAGTTCTTC. This chain connects TRBV28 to TRBJ2-1; possibly TRBD1 for D (6 bases). Germline V CDR1 and CDR2: MDHEN, SYDVKM. The CDR3 has 13 amino acids. Trimming stripped 5 bases from V and 4 bases from J, with 9 bases between.

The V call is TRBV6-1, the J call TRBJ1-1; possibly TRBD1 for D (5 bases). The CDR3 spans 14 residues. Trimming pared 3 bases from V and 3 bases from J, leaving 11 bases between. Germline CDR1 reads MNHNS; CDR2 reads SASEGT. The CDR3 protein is CASSEVGGDTEAFF. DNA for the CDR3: TGTGCCAGCAGTGAGGTGGGAGGGGACACTGAAGCTTTCTTT.

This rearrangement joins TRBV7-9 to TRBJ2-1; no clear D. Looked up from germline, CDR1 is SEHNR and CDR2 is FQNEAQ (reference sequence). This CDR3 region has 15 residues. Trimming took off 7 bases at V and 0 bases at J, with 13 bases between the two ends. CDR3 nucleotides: TGTGCCAGCACCATAAGGAGCATCTCCTACAATGAGCAGTTCTTC. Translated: CASTIRSISYNEQFF.

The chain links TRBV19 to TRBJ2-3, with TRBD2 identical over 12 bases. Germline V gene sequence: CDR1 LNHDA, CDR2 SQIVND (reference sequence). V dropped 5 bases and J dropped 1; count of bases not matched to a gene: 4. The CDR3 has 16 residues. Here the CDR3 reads CASSLGTSGRTDTQYF. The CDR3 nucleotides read TGTGCCAGTAGTCTAGGGACTAGCGGGCGCACAGATACGCAGTATTTT.

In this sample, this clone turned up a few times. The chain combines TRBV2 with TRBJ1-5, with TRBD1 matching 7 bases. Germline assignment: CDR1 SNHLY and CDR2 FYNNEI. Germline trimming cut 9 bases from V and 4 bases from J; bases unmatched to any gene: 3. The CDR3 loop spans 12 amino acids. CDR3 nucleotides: TGTGCCAGTCAGGGGGATAATCAGCCCCAGCATTTT. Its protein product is CASQGDNQPQHF.

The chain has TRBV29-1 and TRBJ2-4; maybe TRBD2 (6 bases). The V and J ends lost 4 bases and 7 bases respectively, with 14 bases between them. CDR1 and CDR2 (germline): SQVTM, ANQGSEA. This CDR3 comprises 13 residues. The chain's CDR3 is CSVARQEGNIQYF. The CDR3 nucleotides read TGCAGCGTTGCACGCCAGGAGGGGAACATTCAGTACTTC.

The CDR3: CASSPRSNTGELFF. The CDR3 region has the DNA TGCGCCAGCAGCCCGAGGTCGAACACCGGGGAGCTGTTTTTT. The gene calls are TRBV5-1 and TRBJ2-2; D ambiguous. V gave up 4 bases and J gave up 0 bases, with 7 bases separating them. The CDR3 spans 14 residues. Germline assignment: CDR1 SGHRS and CDR2 YFSETQ.

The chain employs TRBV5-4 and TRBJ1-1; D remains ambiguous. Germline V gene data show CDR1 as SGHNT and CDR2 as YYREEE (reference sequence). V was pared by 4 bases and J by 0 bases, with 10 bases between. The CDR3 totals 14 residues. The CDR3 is CASSPWGVNTEAFF. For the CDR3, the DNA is TGTGCCAGCAGCCCTTGGGGAGTGAACACTGAAGCTTTCTTT.

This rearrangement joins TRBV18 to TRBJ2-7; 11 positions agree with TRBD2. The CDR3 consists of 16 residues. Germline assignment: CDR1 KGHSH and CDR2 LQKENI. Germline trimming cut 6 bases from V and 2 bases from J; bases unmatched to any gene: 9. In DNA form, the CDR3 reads TGTGCCAGCTCGCTAGGGACTAGCGGACTGACCTACGAGCAGTACTTC. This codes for CASSLGTSGLTYEQYF.

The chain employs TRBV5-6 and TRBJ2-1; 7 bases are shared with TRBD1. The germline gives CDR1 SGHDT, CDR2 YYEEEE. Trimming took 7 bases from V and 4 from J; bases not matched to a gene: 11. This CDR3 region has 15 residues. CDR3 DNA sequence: TGTGCCAGCTTATATGGGACAGACATGTACAATGAGCAGTTCTTC. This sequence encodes CASLYGTDMYNEQFF.

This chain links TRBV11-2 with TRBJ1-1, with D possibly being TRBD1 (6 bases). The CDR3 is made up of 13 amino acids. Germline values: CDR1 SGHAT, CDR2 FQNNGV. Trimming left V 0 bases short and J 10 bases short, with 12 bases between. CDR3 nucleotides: TGTGCCAGCAGCTTAGATCTGGGCAGGGGAGCTTTCTTT. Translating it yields CASSLDLGRGAFF. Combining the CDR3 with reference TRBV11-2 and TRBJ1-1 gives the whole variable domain EAGVAQSPRYKIIEKRQSVAFWCNPISGHATLYWYQQILGQGPKLLIQFQNNGVVDDSQLPKDRFSAERLKGVDSTLKIQPAKLEDSAVYLCASSLDLGRGAFFGQGTRLTVV.

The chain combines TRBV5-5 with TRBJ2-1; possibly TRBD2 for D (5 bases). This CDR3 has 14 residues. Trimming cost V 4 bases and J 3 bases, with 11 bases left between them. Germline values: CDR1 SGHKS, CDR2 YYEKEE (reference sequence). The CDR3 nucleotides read TGTGCCAGCAGCGACTACGGCGTCTACAATGAGCAGTTCTTC. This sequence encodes CASSDYGVYNEQFF.

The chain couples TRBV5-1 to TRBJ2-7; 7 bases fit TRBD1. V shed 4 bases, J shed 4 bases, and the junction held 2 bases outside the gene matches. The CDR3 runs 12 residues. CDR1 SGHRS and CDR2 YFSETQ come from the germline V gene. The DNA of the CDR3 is TGCGCCAGCAGCAGGGACAGATACGAGCAGTACTTC. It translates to CASSRDRYEQYF.

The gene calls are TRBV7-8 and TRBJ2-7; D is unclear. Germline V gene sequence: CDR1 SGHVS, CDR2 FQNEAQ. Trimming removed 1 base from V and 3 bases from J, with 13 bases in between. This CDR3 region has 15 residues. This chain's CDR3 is CASSLGSGSNYEQYF. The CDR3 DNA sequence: TGTGCCAGCAGCTTAGGATCAGGCAGCAACTACGAGCAGTACTTC.

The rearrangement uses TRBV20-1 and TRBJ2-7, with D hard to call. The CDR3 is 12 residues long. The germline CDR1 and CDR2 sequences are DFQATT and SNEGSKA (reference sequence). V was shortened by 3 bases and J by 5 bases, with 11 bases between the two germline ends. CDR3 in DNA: TGCAGTGCTAGTCTTCTAGGCCACGAGCAGTACTTC. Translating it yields CSASLLGHEQYF.

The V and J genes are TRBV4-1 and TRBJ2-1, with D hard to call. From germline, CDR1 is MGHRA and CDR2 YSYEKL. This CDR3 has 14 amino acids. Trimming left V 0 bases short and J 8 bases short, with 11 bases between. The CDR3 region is CASSQDPAIDEQFF. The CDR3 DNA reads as TGCGCCAGCAGCCAAGATCCAGCGATCGATGAGCAGTTCTTC.

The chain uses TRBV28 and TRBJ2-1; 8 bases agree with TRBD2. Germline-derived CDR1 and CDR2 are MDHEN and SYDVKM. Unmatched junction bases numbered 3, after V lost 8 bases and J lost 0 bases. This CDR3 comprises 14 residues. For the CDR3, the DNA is TGTGCCAGCCTCAGCGGGAGCTCCTACAATGAGCAGTTCTTC. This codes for CASLSGSSYNEQFF. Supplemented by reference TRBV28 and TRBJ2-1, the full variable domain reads DVKVTQSSRYLVKRTGEKVFLECVQDMDHENMFWYRQDPGLGLRLIYFSYDVKMKEKGDIPEGYSVSREKKERFSLILESASTNQTSMYLCASLSGSSYNEQFFGPGTRLTVL.